The present T cell receptor beta chain was sequenced within a study of T cells after posttransplantation cyclophosphamide. A note on this clone: Its antigen is not identified.

The V gene's germline CDR1 is MNHEY and CDR2 SVGAGI. V gave up 6 bases and J gave up 3 bases, with 11 bases separating them. The CDR3 loop spans 14 amino acids. The protocol was immunoSEQ multiplex PCR, while the TCRdb copy is restricted to in-frame clones and leaves out a portion. The sample holds tens of thousands of clones, and no clone turns up only once. Study-wide results and limits: After PTCy, TRB diversity resembled that of CNI/methotrexate controls. Later post-transplant blood repertoires were often dominated by donor CD8+ memory clones.

The material sequenced was PBMCs. This TCR came from a woman in her fifties or sixties in good health, CMV-negative, and a related stem cell transplant donor. J is TRBJ2-2 and V is TRBV6-5, with D perhaps matching TRBD2 (5 bases). CDR3 residues: CASRFEGDTGELFF. The CDR3, as DNA: TGTGCCAGCAGGTTCGAGGGAGACACCGGGGAGCTGTTTTTT.